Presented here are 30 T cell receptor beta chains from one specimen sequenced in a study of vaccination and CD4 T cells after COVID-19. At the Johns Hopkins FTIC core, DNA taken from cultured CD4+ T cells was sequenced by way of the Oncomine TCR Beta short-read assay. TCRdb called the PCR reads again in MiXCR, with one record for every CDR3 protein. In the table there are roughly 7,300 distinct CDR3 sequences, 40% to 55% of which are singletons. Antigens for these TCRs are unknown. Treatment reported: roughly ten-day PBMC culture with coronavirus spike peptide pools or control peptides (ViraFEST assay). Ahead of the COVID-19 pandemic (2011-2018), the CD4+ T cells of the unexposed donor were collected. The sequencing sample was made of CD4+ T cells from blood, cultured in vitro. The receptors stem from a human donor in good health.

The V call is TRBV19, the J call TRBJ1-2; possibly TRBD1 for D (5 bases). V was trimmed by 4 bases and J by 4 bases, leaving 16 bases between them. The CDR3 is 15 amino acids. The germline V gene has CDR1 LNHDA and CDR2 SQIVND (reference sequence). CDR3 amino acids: CASSNTGTALYGYTF. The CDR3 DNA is TGTGCCAGTAGTAACACCGGGACGGCCCTCTATGGCTACACCTTC.

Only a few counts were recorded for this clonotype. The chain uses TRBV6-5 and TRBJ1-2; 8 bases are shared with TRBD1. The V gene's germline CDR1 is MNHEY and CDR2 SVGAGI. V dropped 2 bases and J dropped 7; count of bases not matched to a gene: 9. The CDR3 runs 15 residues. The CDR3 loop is CASSYTMTGEVGYTF. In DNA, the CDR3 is TGTGCCAGCAGTTACACCATGACAGGGGAGGTTGGCTACACCTTC.

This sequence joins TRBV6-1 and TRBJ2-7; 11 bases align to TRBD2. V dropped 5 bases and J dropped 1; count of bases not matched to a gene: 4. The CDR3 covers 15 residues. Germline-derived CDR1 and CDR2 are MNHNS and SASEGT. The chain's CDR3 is CASSQTSGGSYEQYF. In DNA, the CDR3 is TGTGCCAGCAGTCAAACTAGCGGGGGTTCCTACGAGCAGTACTTC.

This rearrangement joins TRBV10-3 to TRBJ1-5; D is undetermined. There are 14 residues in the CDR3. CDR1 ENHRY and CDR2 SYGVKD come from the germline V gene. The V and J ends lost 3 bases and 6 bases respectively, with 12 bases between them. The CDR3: CAISDSDLRQPQHF. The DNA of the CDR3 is TGTGCCATCAGTGATTCGGACCTTCGTCAGCCCCAGCATTTT.

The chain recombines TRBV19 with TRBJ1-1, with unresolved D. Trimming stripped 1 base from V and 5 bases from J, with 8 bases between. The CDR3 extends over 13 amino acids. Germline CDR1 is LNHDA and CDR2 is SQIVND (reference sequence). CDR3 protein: CASSIGQRTEAFF. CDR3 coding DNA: TGTGCCAGTAGTATAGGGCAGCGGACTGAAGCTTTCTTT.

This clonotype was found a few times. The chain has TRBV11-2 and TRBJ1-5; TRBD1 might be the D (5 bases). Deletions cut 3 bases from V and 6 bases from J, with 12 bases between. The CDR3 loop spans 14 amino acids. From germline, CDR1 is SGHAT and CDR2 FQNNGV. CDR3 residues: CASSLEGRSQPQHF. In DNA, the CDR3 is TGTGCCAGCAGCTTGGAGGGGCGTAGTCAGCCCCAGCATTTT.

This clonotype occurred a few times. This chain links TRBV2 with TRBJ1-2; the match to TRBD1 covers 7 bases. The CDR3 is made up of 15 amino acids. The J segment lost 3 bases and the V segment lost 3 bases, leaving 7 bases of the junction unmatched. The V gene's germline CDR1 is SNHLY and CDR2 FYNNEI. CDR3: CASSEGVGGHYGYTF. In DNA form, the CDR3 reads TGTGCCAGCAGTGAGGGGGTAGGGGGCCACTATGGCTACACCTTC. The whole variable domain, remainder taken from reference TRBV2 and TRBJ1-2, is EPEVTQTPSHQVTQMGQEVILRCVPISNHLYFYWYRQILGQKVEFLVSFYNNEISEKSEIFDDQFSVERPDGSNFTLKIRSTKLEDSAMYFCASSEGVGGHYGYTFGSGTRLTVV.

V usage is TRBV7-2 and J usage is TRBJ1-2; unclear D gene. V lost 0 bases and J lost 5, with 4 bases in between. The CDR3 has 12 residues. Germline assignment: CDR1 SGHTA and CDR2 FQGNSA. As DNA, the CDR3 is TGTGCCAGCAGCTTAGCAGGGTATGGCTACACCTTC. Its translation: CASSLAGYGYTF. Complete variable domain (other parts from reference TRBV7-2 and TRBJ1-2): GAGVSQSPSNKVTEKGKDVELRCDPISGHTALYWYRQSLGQGLEFLIYFQGNSAPDKSGLPSDRFSAERTGGSVSTLTIQRTQQEDSAVYLCASSLAGYGYTFGSGTRLTVV.

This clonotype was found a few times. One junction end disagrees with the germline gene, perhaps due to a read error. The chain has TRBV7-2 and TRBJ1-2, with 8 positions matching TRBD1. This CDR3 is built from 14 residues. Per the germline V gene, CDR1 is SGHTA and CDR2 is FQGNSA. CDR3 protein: CASSLAGGSKGYTF. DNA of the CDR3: TGTGCCAGCAGCCTAGCAGGGGGCTCTAAGGGCTACACCTTC.

Written as DNA, the CDR3 is TGTGCCAGTAGTATAGGCGGGGCGGGGTCGCATCAGCCCCAGCATTTT. It specifies CASSIGGAGSHQPQHF. The J gene is TRBJ1-5, the V gene TRBV19; D perhaps matches TRBD1 (5 bases). The CDR3 is 16 residues long. Germline V gene sequence: CDR1 LNHDA, CDR2 SQIVND (reference sequence). V lost 1 base to trimming and J lost 5 bases, with 15 bases between them.

CDR3 amino acids: CAISWGENTEAFF. The CDR3 DNA is TGTGCCATCAGTTGGGGCGAGAACACTGAAGCTTTCTTT. The chain joins TRBV10-3 to TRBJ1-1, with D maybe TRBD1 (5 bases). Between the trimmed V and J ends, which lost 5 bases and 1 base, there was a span of 8 bases. The CDR3 spans 13 residues. Germline CDR1 is ENHRY and CDR2 is SYGVKD.

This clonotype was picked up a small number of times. In DNA form, the CDR3 reads TGTGCCAGCAGTTACATGGGACAGGGAACGCAGTATTTT. Translation: CASSYMGQGTQYF. The rearrangement links TRBV6-5 to TRBJ2-3, with TRBD1 matching over 9 bases. The CDR3 runs 13 residues. Germline loops: CDR1 MNHEY, CDR2 SVGAGI. The J segment lost 9 bases and the V segment lost 2 bases, leaving 3 bases of the junction unmatched.

The CDR3 here is CASSIVGGKNQPQHF. Here the CDR3 DNA reads TGTGCCAGTAGTATAGTGGGAGGGAAAAATCAGCCCCAGCATTTT. The chain employs TRBV19 and TRBJ1-5; D call uncertain. The germline gives CDR1 LNHDA, CDR2 SQIVND (reference sequence). The CDR3 runs 15 residues. V lost 1 base, J lost 4 bases, and 11 bases lay in between.

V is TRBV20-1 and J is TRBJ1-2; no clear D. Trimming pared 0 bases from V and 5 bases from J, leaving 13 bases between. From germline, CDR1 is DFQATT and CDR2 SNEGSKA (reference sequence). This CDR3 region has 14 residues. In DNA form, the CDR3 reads TGCAGTGCTAGAGACCTGAGACGAGATTATGGCTACACCTTC. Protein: CSARDLRRDYGYTF.

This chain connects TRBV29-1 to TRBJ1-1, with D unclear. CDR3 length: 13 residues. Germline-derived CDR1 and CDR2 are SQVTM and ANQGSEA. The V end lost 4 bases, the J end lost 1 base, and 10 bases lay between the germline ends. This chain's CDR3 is CSVVVRGNTEAFF. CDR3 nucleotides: TGCAGCGTTGTGGTACGTGGGAACACTGAAGCTTTCTTT. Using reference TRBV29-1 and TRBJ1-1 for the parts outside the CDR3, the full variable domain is SAVISQKPSRDICQRGTSLTIQCQVDSQVTMMFWYRQQPGQSLTLIATANQGSEATYESGFVIDKFPISRPNLTFSTLTVSNMSPEDSSIYLCSVVVRGNTEAFFGQGTRLTVV.

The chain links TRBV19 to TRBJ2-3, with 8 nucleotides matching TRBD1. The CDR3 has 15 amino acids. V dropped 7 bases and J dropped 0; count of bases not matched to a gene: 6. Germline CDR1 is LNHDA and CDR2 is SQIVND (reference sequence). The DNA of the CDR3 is TGTGCCAGTACTCGGGACAGGTCCAGCACAGATACGCAGTATTTT. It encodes CASTRDRSSTDTQYF. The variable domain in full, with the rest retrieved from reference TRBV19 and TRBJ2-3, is DGGITQSPKYLFRKEGQNVTLSCEQNLNHDAMYWYRQDPGQGLRLIYYSQIVNDFQKGDIAEGYSVSREKKESFPLTVTSAQKNPTAFYLCASTRDRSSTDTQYFGPGTRLTVL.

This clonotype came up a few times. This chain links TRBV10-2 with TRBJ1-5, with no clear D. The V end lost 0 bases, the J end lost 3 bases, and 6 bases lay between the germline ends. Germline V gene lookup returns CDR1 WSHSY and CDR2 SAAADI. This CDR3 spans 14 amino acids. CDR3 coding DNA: TGCGCCAGCAGTGAGTCTGAACTCAATCAGCCCCAGCATTTT. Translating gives CASSESELNQPQHF.

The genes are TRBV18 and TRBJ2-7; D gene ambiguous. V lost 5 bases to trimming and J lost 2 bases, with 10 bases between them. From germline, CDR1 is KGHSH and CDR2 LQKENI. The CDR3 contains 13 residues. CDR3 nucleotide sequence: TGTGCCAGCTCATCAGGCACAGCCTACGAGCAGTACTTC. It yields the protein CASSSGTAYEQYF. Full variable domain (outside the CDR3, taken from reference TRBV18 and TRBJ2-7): NAGVMQNPRHLVRRRGQEARLRCSPMKGHSHVYWYRQLPEEGLKFMVYLQKENIIDESGMPKERFSAEFPKEGPSILRIQQVVRGDSAAYFCASSSGTAYEQYFGPGTRLTVT.

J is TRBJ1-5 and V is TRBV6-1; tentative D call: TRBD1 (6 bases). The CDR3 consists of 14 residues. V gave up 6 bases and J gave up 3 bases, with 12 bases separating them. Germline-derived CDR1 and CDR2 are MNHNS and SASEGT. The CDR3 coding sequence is TGTGCCAGCAGACCAACAGGGTTCAATCAGCCCCAGCATTTT. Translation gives CASRPTGFNQPQHF.

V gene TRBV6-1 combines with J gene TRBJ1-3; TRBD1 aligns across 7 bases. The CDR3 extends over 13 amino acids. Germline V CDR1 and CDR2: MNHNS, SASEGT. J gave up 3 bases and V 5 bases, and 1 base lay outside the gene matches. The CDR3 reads CASSNRGGNTIYF. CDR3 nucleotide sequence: TGTGCCAGCAGTAACAGGGGTGGAAACACCATATATTTT.

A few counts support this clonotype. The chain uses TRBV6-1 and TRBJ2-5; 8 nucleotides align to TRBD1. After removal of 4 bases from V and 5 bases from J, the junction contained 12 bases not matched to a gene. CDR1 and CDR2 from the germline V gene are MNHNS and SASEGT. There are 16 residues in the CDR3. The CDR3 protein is CASSGLQTGVYETQYF. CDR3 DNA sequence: TGTGCCAGCAGTGGATTGCAGACAGGGGTATACGAGACCCAGTACTTC.

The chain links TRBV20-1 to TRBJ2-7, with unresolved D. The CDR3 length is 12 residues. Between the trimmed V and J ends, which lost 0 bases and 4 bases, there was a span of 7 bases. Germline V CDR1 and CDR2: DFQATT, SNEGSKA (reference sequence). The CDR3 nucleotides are TGCAGTGCTAGAGATCTGGTATACGAGCAGTACTTC. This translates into CSARDLVYEQYF.

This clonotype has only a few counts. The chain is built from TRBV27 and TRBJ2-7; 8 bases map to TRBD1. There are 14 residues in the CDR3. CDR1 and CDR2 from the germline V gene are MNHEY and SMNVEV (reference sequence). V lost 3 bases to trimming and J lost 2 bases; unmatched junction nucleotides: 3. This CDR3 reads CASSLGTGPYEQYF. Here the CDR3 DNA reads TGTGCCAGCAGTTTGGGGACAGGACCCTACGAGCAGTACTTC.

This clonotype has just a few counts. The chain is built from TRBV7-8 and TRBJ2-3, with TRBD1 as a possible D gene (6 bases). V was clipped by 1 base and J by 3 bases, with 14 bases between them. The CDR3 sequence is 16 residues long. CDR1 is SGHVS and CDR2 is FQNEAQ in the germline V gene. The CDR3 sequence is CASSLDRAVGTDTQYF. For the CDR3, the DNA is TGTGCCAGCAGCTTAGACAGGGCGGTTGGGACAGATACGCAGTATTTT.

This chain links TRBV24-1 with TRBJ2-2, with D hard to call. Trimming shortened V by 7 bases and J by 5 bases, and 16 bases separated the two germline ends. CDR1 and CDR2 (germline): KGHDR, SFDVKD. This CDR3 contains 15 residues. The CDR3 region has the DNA TGTGCCACCAGCTCCGAGACCACAGAGACCGGGGAGCTGTTTTTT. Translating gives CATSSETTETGELFF.

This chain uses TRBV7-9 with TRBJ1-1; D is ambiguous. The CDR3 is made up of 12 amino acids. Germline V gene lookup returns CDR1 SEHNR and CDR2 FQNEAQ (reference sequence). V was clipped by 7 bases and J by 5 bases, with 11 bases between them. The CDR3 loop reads CASTSRETEAFF. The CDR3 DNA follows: TGTGCCAGCACTTCCCGGGAGACTGAAGCTTTCTTT.

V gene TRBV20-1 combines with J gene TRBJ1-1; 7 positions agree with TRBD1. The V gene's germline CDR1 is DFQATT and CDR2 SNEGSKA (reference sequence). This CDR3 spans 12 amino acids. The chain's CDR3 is CSVNRGPLEAFF. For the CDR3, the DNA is TGCAGCGTCAACAGGGGACCTCTTGAAGCTTTCTTT.

CDR3 loop: CASSPTPEAFF. Here the CDR3 DNA reads TGTGCCAGCAGCCCTACCCCTGAAGCTTTCTTT. The chain employs TRBV2 and TRBJ1-1, with D hard to call. Germline V gene sequence: CDR1 SNHLY, CDR2 FYNNEI. V lost 6 bases to trimming and J lost 6 bases, with 8 bases between them. The CDR3 contains 11 residues.

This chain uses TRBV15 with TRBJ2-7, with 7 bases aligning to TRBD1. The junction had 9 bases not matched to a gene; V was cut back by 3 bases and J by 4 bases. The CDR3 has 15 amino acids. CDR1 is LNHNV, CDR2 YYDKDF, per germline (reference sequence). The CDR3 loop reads CATSSPPGQPYEQYF. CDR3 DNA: TGTGCCACCAGCAGCCCTCCGGGACAGCCTTACGAGCAGTACTTC.

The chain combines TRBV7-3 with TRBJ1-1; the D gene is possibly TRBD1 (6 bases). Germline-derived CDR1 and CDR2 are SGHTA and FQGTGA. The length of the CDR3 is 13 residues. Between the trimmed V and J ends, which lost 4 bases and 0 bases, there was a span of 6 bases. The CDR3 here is CASSWTVNTEAFF. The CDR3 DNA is TGTGCCAGCAGCTGGACAGTGAACACTGAAGCTTTCTTT.